Following are 21 T cell receptor beta chains from one sample sequenced in a study of shared clonotypes between healthy human individuals. Terminally differentiated effector memory CD45RA+ cells were left out of the naive CD8 fraction, which was CD45RO-negative and positively selected for CCR7. Data came from immunoSEQ multiplex PCR; TCRdb stores just in-frame clones and leaves some out. The sample holds around 1,900,000 clones, roughly 95% seen once. The sequencing sample was made of naive CD8+ T cells from PBMCs. All receptors come from a man aged 18-30 years in good health. Some clones in this sample may be carry-over from other donors' samples.

The chain is built from TRBV5-6 and TRBJ1-4, with TRBD1 as a possible D gene (5 bases). The CDR3 sequence is 14 residues long. From germline, CDR1 is SGHDT and CDR2 YYEEEE. The germline V and J ends were trimmed by 3 bases and 7 bases, with 13 bases remaining between them. CDR3 protein: CASSSGTEGEKLFF. Written as DNA, the CDR3 is TGTGCCAGCAGCTCCGGGACCGAGGGTGAAAAACTGTTTTTT.

The chain combines TRBV13 with TRBJ2-7; no clear D gene. Germline CDR1 PRHDT, CDR2 FYEKMQ (reference sequence). V gave up 1 base and J gave up 5 bases, with 12 bases separating them. The CDR3 covers 14 residues. The CDR3 region has the DNA TGTGCCAGCAGCTTAGCGGTTGGTCCAGACGAGCAGTACTTC. Its translation: CASSLAVGPDEQYF.

The J gene is TRBJ1-1, the V gene TRBV4-1; D may be TRBD1 (5 bases). Trimming removed 1 base at V and 7 bases at J, with 16 bases between. CDR1 and CDR2 from the germline V gene are MGHRA and YSYEKL. This CDR3 region has 15 residues. CDR3 loop: CASSQALGGGDEAFF. The DNA for the CDR3 is TGCGCCAGCAGCCAAGCCCTAGGCGGGGGTGATGAAGCTTTCTTT.

This sequence joins TRBV6-1 and TRBJ1-2, with TRBD1 matching 10 bases. The V gene end was trimmed by 5 bases and the J gene end by 6 bases; junction bases not matched to a gene: 6. Germline values: CDR1 MNHNS, CDR2 SASEGT. CDR3 size: 14 residues. CDR3 protein: CASSSTGGENGYTF. The CDR3, as DNA: TGTGCCAGCAGTTCGACAGGGGGCGAAAATGGCTACACCTTC.

V usage is TRBV7-9 and J usage is TRBJ2-3; 8 bases are shared with TRBD1. Germline lookup yields CDR1 SEHNR and CDR2 FQNEAQ (reference sequence). There are 15 residues in the CDR3. V dropped 5 bases and J dropped 4; count of bases not matched to a gene: 8. The CDR3 bases are TGTGCCAGCAGCGGAGGACAGGGTCTCGCAGATACGCAGTATTTT. This encodes CASSGGQGLADTQYF.

The gene calls are TRBV9 and TRBJ2-7; TRBD1 matches 8 bases. CDR1 is SGDLS, CDR2 YYNGEE, per germline. The CDR3 length is 15 residues. Germline trimming cut 5 bases from V and 4 bases from J; bases unmatched to any gene: 11. CDR3 nucleotides: TGTGCCAGCAGTTTAACCGGGACAGGTGTATACGAGCAGTACTTC. Its protein is CASSLTGTGVYEQYF.

V and J are TRBV5-1 and TRBJ1-2; TRBD1 aligns across 11 bases. The CDR3 is made up of 15 amino acids. Germline lookup yields CDR1 SGHRS and CDR2 YFSETQ. The V and J ends lost 3 bases and 7 bases, in that order; junction bases with no gene match: 8. CDR3 sequence: CASSSGTGGPPGYTF. The CDR3 region has the DNA TGCGCCAGCAGCTCCGGGACAGGGGGGCCCCCTGGCTACACCTTC.

In this sample, this clone turned up once. This chain links TRBV28 with TRBJ2-2; D remains unclear. Germline loops: CDR1 MDHEN, CDR2 SYDVKM. This CDR3 has 14 residues. Trimming cost V 2 bases and J 4 bases, with 8 bases left between them. CDR3 DNA: TGTGCCAGCAGTTTAATCCCAGGCACCGGGGAGCTGTTTTTT. It encodes CASSLIPGTGELFF. Looking up the rest from reference TRBV28 and TRBJ2-2 gives the full variable domain: DVKVTQSSRYLVKRTGEKVFLECVQDMDHENMFWYRQDPGLGLRLIYFSYDVKMKEKGDIPEGYSVSREKKERFSLILESASTNQTSMYLCASSLIPGTGELFFGEGSRLTVL.

The chain employs TRBV27 and TRBJ2-7; TRBD1 agrees at 10 bases. This CDR3 comprises 14 residues. CDR1 and CDR2 (germline): MNHEY, SMNVEV (reference sequence). The V gene end was trimmed by 5 bases and the J gene end by 3 bases; junction bases not matched to a gene: 4. The CDR3 loop reads CASSVRDRGYEQYF. The CDR3 bases are TGTGCCAGCAGTGTCCGGGACAGGGGCTACGAGCAGTACTTC.

The CDR3 DNA reads TGTGCCACCACCGGGACCGAATACGAGCAGTACTTC. It specifies CATTGTEYEQYF. The chain uses TRBV10-3 and TRBJ2-7, with D perhaps matching TRBD1 or TRBD2 (5 bases each). There are 12 residues in the CDR3. Per the germline V gene, CDR1 is ENHRY and CDR2 is SYGVKD. V lost 10 bases to trimming and J lost 4 bases, with 14 bases between them.

The chain carries TRBV7-8 and TRBJ2-7; D is possibly TRBD1 or TRBD2 (5 bases each). V lost 6 bases to trimming and J lost 7 bases, with 22 bases between them. CDR1 and CDR2 (germline): SGHVS, FQNEAQ. The CDR3 covers 15 residues. The CDR3: CASSARDGLLREQYF. In nucleotides, the CDR3 is TGTGCCAGCAGTGCACGGGACGGACTCCTACGTGAGCAGTACTTC.

This rearrangement joins TRBV7-9 to TRBJ2-7, with 10 bases matching TRBD2. The trim removed 5 bases at V and 5 bases at J, leaving 9 bases unmatched. This CDR3 spans 15 amino acids. CDR1 SEHNR and CDR2 FQNEAQ come from the germline V gene (reference sequence). The CDR3 DNA reads TGTGCCAGCAGCCGGCTAGCGGGAGTTAAGGACGAGCAGTACTTC. It encodes CASSRLAGVKDEQYF.

The chain has TRBV10-2 and TRBJ2-7, with TRBD2 identical over 10 bases. Germline CDR1 WSHSY, CDR2 SAAADI. The CDR3 extends over 16 amino acids. V was pared by 0 bases and J by 1 base, with 3 bases of the junction left unmatched. As DNA, the CDR3 is TGCGCCAGCAGTGAGTCGATACTAGCGGGATCCTACGAGCAGTACTTC. This translates into CASSESILAGSYEQYF.

This clone was found once. The V call is TRBV15, the J call TRBJ1-5; 9 bases are a match to TRBD1. V was pared by 1 base and J by 5 bases, with 9 bases of the junction left unmatched. The germline CDR1 and CDR2 sequences are LNHNV and YYDKDF (reference sequence). The CDR3 covers 17 residues. The CDR3 loop is CATSRGRQGVRDQPQHF. The CDR3 coding sequence is TGTGCCACCAGCAGAGGGAGACAGGGGGTAAGGGATCAGCCCCAGCATTTT.

This clone has a single count. The genes are TRBV9 and TRBJ2-7, with D tentatively TRBD2 (6 bases). V lost 4 bases, J lost 4 bases, and 24 bases lay in between. Germline V lookup: CDR1 SGDLS, CDR2 YYNGEE. This CDR3 contains 17 residues. CDR3 loop: CASSQPREGSGDYEQYF. Written as DNA, the CDR3 is TGTGCCAGCAGCCAACCCCGTGAGGGTAGCGGTGATTACGAGCAGTACTTC.

The genes are TRBV27 and TRBJ2-3, with D possibly matching TRBD2 (5 bases). CDR1 is MNHEY and CDR2 is SMNVEV in the germline V gene (reference sequence). V was clipped by 5 bases and J by 0 bases, with 12 bases between them. The CDR3 runs 15 residues. The CDR3 loop is CASSLGDVSTDTQYF. In DNA form, the CDR3 reads TGTGCCAGCAGTCTGGGAGACGTTAGCACAGATACGCAGTATTTT.

The rearrangement links TRBV5-4 to TRBJ2-2; no clear D gene. The CDR3 runs to 12 residues. Trimming took 3 bases from V and 7 from J, leaving 7 bases between them. From germline, CDR1 is SGHNT and CDR2 YYREEE (reference sequence). As DNA, the CDR3 is TGTGCCAGCAGCTCATACTACGGGGAGCTGTTTTTT. Translated, it gives CASSSYYGELFF. The full variable domain, rest sourced from reference TRBV5-4 and TRBJ2-2, is ETGVTQSPTHLIKTRGQQVTLRCSSQSGHNTVSWYQQALGQGPQFIFQYYREEENGRGNFPPRFSGLQFPNYSSELNVNALELDDSALYLCASSSYYGELFFGEGSRLTVL.

The chain recombines TRBV7-8 with TRBJ1-4; D remains ambiguous. Trimming shortened V by 4 bases and J by 0 bases, and 9 bases separated the two germline ends. Germline V CDR1 and CDR2: SGHVS, FQNEAQ. This CDR3 is 15 amino acids long. In DNA, the CDR3 is TGTGCCAGCAGCTCCAGACTCGCAACTAATGAAAAACTGTTTTTT. This encodes CASSSRLATNEKLFF.

The rearrangement links TRBV11-3 to TRBJ2-4; D unresolved. The CDR3 is 17 residues long. The germline V gene encodes CDR1 SGHNT and CDR2 YENEEA. The V end lost 2 bases, the J end lost 6 bases, and 20 bases lay between the germline ends. CDR3 bases: TGTGCCAGCAGCTTAACTGTATTAAGTGGTCGGGCAAACATTCAGTACTTC. As protein: CASSLTVLSGRANIQYF.

V and J are TRBV5-4 and TRBJ1-3; D gene uncertain. Trimming removed 5 bases at V and 0 bases at J, with 15 bases between. Germline CDR1 reads SGHNT; CDR2 reads YYREEE (reference sequence). There are 16 residues in the CDR3. The CDR3 is CASRTFGEISGNTIYF. The CDR3 DNA is TGTGCCAGCAGAACCTTTGGAGAGATCTCTGGAAACACCATATATTTT.

The V gene is TRBV10-1, the J gene TRBJ2-1, with 8 bases fitting TRBD2. With 2 bases clipped from V and 2 bases from J, the junction kept 5 bases outside the gene matches. The CDR3 runs 16 residues. Germline CDR1 WNHNN, CDR2 SYGVQD (reference sequence). In DNA form, the CDR3 reads TGCGCCAGCAGTGAGGAACTAGCGGCTCCCTACAATGAGCAGTTCTTC. This sequence encodes CASSEELAAPYNEQFF.